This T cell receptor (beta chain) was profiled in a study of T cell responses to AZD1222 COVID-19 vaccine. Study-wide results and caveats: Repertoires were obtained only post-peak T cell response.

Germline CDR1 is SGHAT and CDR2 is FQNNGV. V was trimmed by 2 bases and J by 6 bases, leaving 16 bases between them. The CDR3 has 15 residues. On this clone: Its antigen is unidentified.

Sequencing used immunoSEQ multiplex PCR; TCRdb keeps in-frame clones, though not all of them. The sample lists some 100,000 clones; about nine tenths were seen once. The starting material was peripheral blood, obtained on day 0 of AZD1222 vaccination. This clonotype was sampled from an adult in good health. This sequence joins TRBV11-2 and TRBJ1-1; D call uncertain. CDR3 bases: TGTGCCAGCAGCTTAACGGGAAAGGAAGGCGCTGAAGCTTTCTTT. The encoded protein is CASSLTGKEGAEAFF.